The clone carrying this T cell receptor (beta chain) appeared a few times. The antigen is unknown. None of the patients had undergone any treatment ahead of thyroid surgery. This sample is drawn from a study of metastatic and nonmetastatic thyroid tumors. The wider study: Across peripheral blood and tumor or nodule tissue samples taken from malignant and benign thyroid patients, the repertoires were compared with one another. Study-wide findings and caveats: For both blood and tumor, malignant thyroid tumors reportedly showed significantly higher TCR beta diversity than benign nodules did.

In the original processing: Construction of a distant-metastasis classifier for papillary thyroid cancer relied on CDR3 differences across clinicopathological groups. MiXCR reprocessed the PCR reads for TCRdb. The V and J calls were determined by TCRdb, not by the authors. The table includes about 47,000 clones, about 22% detected once. Trimming took off 4 bases at V and 2 bases at J, with 11 bases between the two ends. The CDR3 is 14 residues long. Looked up from germline, CDR1 is MNHNS and CDR2 is SASEGT. This TCR derives from a male donor with papillary thyroid cancer or a benign thyroid nodule (not recorded which). Some clones in this sample may be carry-over from other donors' samples. The chain is built from TRBV6-1 and TRBJ1-2; D possibly corresponds to TRBD1 (5 bases). Sequencing was carried out using blood. The CDR3 is CASSASRANYGYTF. CDR3 DNA sequence: TGTGCCAGCAGTGCCTCCAGGGCCAACTATGGCTACACCTTC.